This TCR beta chain is from a study of T cell repertoires in cytomegalovirus infection. Across the study: It can be stated that public TCR beta signatures indicated CMV infection as well as a matching HLA type.

V lost 4 bases and J lost 10, with 10 bases in between. The CDR3 spans 10 residues. The V gene's germline CDR1 is SQVTM and CDR2 ANQGSEA. General study points: Dominant in the ex vivo response were TCR beta clonotypes restricted by HLA-C and specific for CMV. Adding up the frequency of public TCR beta families identified people who carried CMV plus the relevant HLA.

About this clonotype itself: The antigen remains unidentified.

TCRdb re-analysed the reads in MiXCR, keeping a single row per CDR3 protein. The sample yields 630,000 or so distinct CDR3 sequences, approximately 25% seen once. The TCR sequence derives from a human donor in good health (CMV status not recorded). Some clones in this sample may be carry-over from other donors' samples. Sequencing was performed on CD8+ T cells from PBMCs. This chain links TRBV29-1 with TRBJ1-1; D unclear. As DNA, the CDR3 is TGCAGCGTTGTTGGTAAAGGAGCTTTCTTT. Translating it yields CSVVGKGAFF.